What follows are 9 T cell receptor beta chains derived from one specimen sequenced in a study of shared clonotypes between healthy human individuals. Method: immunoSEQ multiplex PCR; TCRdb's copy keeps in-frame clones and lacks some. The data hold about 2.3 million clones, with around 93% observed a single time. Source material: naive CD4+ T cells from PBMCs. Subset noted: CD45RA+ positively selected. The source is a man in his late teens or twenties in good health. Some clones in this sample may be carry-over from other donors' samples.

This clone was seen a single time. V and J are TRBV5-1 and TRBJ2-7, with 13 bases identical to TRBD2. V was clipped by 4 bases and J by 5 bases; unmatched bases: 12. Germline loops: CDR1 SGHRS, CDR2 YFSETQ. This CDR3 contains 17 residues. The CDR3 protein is CASSRGLAGPSGDEQYF. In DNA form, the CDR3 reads TGCGCCAGCAGCAGGGGACTAGCGGGACCCTCCGGGGACGAGCAGTACTTC.

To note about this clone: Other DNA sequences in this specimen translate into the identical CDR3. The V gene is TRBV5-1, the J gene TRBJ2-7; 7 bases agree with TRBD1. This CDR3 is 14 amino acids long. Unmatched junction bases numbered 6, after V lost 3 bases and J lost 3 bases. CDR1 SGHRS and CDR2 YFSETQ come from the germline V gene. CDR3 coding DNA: TGCGCCAGCAGCTGGACCGGGACAGTCTACGAGCAGTACTTC. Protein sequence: CASSWTGTVYEQYF.

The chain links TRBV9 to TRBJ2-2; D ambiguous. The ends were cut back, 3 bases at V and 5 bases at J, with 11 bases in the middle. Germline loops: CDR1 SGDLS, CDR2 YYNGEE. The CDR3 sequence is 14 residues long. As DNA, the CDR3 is TGTGCCAGCAGCGCTGGGGTGCTGACCGGGGAGCTGTTTTTT. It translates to CASSAGVLTGELFF. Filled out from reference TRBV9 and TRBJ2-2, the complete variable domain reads DSGVTQTPKHLITATGQRVTLRCSPRSGDLSVYWYQQSLDQGLQFLIQYYNGEERAKGNILERFSAQQFPDLHSELNLSSLELGDSALYFCASSAGVLTGELFFGEGSRLTVL.

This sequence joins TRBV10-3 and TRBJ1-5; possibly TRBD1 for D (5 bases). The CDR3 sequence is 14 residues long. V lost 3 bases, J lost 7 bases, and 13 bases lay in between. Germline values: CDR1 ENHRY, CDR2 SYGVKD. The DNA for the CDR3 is TGTGCCATCAGTGAACAGGTGGGCGGACAGCCCCAGCATTTT. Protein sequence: CAISEQVGGQPQHF.

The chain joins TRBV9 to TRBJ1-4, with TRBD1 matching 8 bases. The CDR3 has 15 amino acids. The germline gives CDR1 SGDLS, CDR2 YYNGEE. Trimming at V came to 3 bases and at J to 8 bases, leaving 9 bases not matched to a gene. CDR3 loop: CASSARTGFDEKLFF. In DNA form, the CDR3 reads TGTGCCAGCAGCGCTAGGACAGGGTTTGACGAAAAACTGTTTTTT.

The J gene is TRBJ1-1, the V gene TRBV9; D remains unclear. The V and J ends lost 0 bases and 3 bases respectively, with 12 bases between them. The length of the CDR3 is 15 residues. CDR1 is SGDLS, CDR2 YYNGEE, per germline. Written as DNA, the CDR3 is TGTGCCAGCAGCGTAGAAGTCTCAGCTTACACTGAAGCTTTCTTT. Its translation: CASSVEVSAYTEAFF.

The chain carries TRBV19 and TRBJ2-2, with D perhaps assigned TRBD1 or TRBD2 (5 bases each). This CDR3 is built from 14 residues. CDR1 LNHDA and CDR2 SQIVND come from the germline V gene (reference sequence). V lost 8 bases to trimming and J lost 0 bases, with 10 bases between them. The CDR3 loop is CASEPGPNTGELFF. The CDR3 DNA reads TGTGCCAGTGAGCCGGGACCGAACACCGGGGAGCTGTTTTTT. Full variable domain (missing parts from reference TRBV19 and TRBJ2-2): DGGITQSPKYLFRKEGQNVTLSCEQNLNHDAMYWYRQDPGQGLRLIYYSQIVNDFQKGDIAEGYSVSREKKESFPLTVTSAQKNPTAFYLCASEPGPNTGELFFGEGSRLTVL.

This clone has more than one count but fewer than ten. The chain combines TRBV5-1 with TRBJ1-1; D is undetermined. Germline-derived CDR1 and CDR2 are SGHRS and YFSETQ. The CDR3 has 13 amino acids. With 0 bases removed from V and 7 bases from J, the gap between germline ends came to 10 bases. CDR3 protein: CASSLGGIYEAFF. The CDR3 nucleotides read TGCGCCAGCAGCTTGGGAGGGATTTATGAAGCTTTCTTT.

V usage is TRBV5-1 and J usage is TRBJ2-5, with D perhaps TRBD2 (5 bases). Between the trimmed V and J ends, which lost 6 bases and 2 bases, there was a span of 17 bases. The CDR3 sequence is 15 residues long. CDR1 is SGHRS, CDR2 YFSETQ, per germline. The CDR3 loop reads CASTYNGRGQETQYF. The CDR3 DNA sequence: TGCGCCAGCACATACAACGGACGGGGACAAGAGACCCAGTACTTC.